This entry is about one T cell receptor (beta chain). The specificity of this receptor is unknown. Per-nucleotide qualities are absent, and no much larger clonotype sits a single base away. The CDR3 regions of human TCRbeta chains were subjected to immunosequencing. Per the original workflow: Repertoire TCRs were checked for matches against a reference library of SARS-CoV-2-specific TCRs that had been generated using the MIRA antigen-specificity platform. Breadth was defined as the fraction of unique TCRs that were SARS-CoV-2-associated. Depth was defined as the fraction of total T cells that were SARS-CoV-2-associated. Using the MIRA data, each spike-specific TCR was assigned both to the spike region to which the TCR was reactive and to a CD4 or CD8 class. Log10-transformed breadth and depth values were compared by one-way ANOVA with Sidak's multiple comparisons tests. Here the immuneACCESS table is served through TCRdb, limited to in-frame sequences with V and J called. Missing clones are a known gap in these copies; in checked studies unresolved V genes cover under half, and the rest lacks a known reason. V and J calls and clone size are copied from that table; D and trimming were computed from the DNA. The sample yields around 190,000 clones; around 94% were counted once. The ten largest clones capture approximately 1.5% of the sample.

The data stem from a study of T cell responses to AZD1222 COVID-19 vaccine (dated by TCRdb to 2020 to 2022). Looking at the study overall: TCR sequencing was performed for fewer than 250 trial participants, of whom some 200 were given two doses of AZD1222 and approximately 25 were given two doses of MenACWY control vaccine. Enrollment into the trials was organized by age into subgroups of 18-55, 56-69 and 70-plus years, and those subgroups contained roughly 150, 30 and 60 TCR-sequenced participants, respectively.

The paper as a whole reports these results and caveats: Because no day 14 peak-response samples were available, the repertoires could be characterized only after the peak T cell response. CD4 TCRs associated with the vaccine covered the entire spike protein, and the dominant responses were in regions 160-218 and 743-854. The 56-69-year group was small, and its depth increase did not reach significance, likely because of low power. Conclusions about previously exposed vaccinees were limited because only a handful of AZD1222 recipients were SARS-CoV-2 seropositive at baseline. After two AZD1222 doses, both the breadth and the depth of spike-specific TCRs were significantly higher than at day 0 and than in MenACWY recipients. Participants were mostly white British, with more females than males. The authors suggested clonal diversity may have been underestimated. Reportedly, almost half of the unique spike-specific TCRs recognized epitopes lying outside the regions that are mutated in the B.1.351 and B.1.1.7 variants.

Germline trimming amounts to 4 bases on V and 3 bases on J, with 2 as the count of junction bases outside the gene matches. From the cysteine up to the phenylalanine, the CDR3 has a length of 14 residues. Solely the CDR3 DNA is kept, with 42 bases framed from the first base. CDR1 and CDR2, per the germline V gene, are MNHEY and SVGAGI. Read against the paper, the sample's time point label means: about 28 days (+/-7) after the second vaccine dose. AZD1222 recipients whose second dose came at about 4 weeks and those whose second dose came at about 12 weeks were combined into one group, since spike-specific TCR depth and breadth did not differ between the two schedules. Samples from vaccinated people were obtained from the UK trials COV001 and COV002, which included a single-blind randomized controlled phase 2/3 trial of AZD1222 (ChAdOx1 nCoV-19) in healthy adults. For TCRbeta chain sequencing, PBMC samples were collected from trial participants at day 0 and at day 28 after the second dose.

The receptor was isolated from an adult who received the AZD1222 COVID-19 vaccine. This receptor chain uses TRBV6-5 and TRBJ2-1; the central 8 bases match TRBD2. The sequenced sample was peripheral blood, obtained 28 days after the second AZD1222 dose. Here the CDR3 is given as CASSFRGGYNEQFF. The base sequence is TGTGCCAGCAGTTTTCGGGGGGGCTACAATGAGCAGTTCTTC.